The present entry profiles one T cell receptor beta chain with its context. Its antigen remains unidentified. The PCR had 60 Vbeta and 13 Jbeta primers. The repertoire was sequenced with immunoSEQ multiplex PCR; TCRdb's copy has only in-frame clones and lacks some. The data show 60,000 to 70,000 clones, approximately 78% seen once. In germline, CDR1 is MNHEY, CDR2 SMNVEV (reference sequence). V lost 2 bases to trimming and J lost 4 bases, with 11 bases between them. The CDR3 loop spans 14 amino acids. These data originate in a study of cytomegalovirus exposure and HLA in healthy donors. Study outcomes and limitations: By a later analysis, the bulk of CMV-associated TCR beta chains appeared HLA-restricted. Accurate HLA-A and HLA-B prediction from TCR beta sequences was reported for most subjects. According to reports, the classifier identified cytomegalovirus status with high specificity and sensitivity.

The clonotype was recovered from a young woman in good health and CMV-seronegative. Sequencing was performed on PBMCs. The chain uses TRBV27 and TRBJ1-2; D unresolved. CDR3 sequence (DNA): TGTGCCAGCAGTTTAAACCCGGGTATCTATGGCTACACCTTC. Encoded protein: CASSLNPGIYGYTF.